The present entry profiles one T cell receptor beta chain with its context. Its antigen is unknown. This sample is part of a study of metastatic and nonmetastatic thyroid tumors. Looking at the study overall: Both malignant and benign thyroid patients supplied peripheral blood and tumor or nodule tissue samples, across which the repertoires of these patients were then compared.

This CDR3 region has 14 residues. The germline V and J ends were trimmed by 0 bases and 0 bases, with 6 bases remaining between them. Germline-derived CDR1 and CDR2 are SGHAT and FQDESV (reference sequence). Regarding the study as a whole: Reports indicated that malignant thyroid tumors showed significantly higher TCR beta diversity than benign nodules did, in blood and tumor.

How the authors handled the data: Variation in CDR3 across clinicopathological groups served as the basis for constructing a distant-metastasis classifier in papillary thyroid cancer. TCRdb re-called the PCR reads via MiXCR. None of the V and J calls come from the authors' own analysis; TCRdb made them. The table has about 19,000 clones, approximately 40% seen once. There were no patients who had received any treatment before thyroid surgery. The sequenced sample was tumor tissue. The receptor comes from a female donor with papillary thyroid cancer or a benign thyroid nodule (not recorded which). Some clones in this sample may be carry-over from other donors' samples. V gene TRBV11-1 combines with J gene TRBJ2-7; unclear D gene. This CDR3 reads CASSLAVSSYEQYF. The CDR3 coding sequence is TGTGCCAGCAGCTTAGCGGTTAGCTCCTACGAGCAGTACTTC.